Listed below are T cell receptor beta chains from one sample, sequenced in a study of human T cells and chemical hapten exposure. TCRdb ran MiXCR on the RACE reads and lists one entry per CDR3 protein. The top ten hold 0.9% to 0.95% of the sample, which has 100,000 to 150,000 distinct CDR3 sequences, roughly an eighth seen once. The specimen comprised whole blood, sampled in connection with sensitization to the hapten diphenylcyclopropenone (DPC). All receptors come from a man between 18 and 35 years old with alopecia areata. Some clones in this sample may be carry-over from other donors' samples. CDR3s include the opening cysteine and the closing phenylalanine or tryptophan. The D gene is left open where the match is weak. Clone size is stated in some rows and not others, as once, few, many or a class when expanded.

d_gene,j_gene,abundance,v_gene,len,CDR3nt,CDR3aa
NA,TRBJ1-6,many,TRBV2,17,TGTGCCAGCAGTGAAACGGACCCGGGCCGGACCCTTTCACCCCTCCACTTT,CASSETDPGRTLSPLHF
NA,TRBJ2-1,few,TRBV4-3,14,TGCGCCAGCAGCCAAGATCTCAATCCCAATGAGCAGTTCTTC,CASSQDLNPNEQFF
NA,TRBJ1-2,NA,TRBV7-9,15,TGTGCCAGCAGCTCCTTCTTGCGGGGGGCCTATGGCTACACCTTC,CASSSFLRGAYGYTF
NA,TRBJ2-5,few,TRBV11-2,13,TGTGCCAGCAGACCGGGACCCGAAGAGACCCAGTACTTC,CASRPGPEETQYF
NA,TRBJ2-2,many,TRBV12-3/TRBV12-4,16,TGTGCCAGCAGTTTAGGAGGGGGTCGTTTCGCCGGGGAGCTGTTTTTT,CASSLGGGRFAGELFF
NA,TRBJ2-3,NA,TRBV12-3/TRBV12-4,12,TGTGCCAGCAGGGACCTAGCAGATACGCAGTATTTT,CASRDLADTQYF
NA,TRBJ2-3,NA,TRBV9,17,TGTGCCAGCAGCCCTACTCCAGGGGGGCCTTCTCTAGATACGCAGTATTTT,CASSPTPGGPSLDTQYF
NA,TRBJ1-1,NA,TRBV5-1,15,TGCGCCAGCAGCTCCCAGTGGACCTCGCACCCTGAAGCTTTCTTT,CASSSQWTSHPEAFF
TRBD1,TRBJ2-2,many,TRBV3-1,15,TGTGCCAGCAGCCAGAGACAGGGGAACACCGGGGAGCTGTTTTTT,CASSQRQGNTGELFF
NA,TRBJ2-1,few,TRBV3-1,14,TGTGCCAGCAGCCAAGTGTCCAGGCTGGGGGAGCAGTTCTTC,CASSQVSRLGEQFF
TRBD1,TRBJ2-2,NA,TRBV27,15,TGTGCCAGCAGTTTGCGACAGGGGTGGACCGGGGAGCTGTTTTTT,CASSLRQGWTGELFF
NA,TRBJ2-3,NA,TRBV4-3,16,TGCGCCAGCAGCCCGGACCTCGGCACCGGCACAGATACGCAGTATTTT,CASSPDLGTGTDTQYF
NA,TRBJ1-2,many,TRBV20-1,11,TGCAGCGGACGGACTAACTATGGCTACACCTTC,CSGRTNYGYTF
NA,TRBJ2-7,NA,TRBV5-5,15,TGTGCCAGCAGCCCCTCGCCGGGGTCATCCTACGAGCAGTACTTC,CASSPSPGSSYEQYF
NA,TRBJ2-3,few,TRBV20-1,14,TGCAGTGCTATCATACAAGCTAGCACAGATACGCAGTATTTT,CSAIIQASTDTQYF
NA,TRBJ1-2,medium-sized,TRBV10-2,13,TGCGCCAGCAGGGACAGTTATAACTATGGCTACACCTTC,CASRDSYNYGYTF
TRBD1,TRBJ1-2,many,TRBV5-1,15,TGCGCCAGCAGCGGATCGACAGGGGAGGGCTATGGCTACACCTTC,CASSGSTGEGYGYTF
TRBD2,TRBJ2-1,NA,TRBV5-1,14,TGCGCCAGCAGCTTGGCCGGGGGGTTCGATGAGCAGTTCTTC,CASSLAGGFDEQFF
NA,TRBJ2-2,NA,TRBV5-6,12,TGTGCCAGCAGAGCAGGGCCCGGGGAGCTGTTTTTT,CASRAGPGELFF
NA,TRBJ1-4,NA,TRBV29-1,13,TGCAGCATCTCCCGCAGGGCTAATGAAAAACTGTTTTTT,CSISRRANEKLFF
TRBD1,TRBJ1-5,once,TRBV10-3,12,TGTGCCTCCGGACAGGGCGAACAGCCCCAGCATTTT,CASGQGEQPQHF
TRBD2,TRBJ2-1,NA,TRBV19,13,TGTGCCAGTAGTACGACTAGCGGCAATGAGCAGTTCTTC,CASSTTSGNEQFF
NA,TRBJ1-1,few,TRBV6-2/TRBV6-3,15,TGTGCCAGCAGTTACAGTGGGGAATCGAACACTGAAGCTTTCTTT,CASSYSGESNTEAFF
NA,TRBJ2-2,few,TRBV29-1,13,TGCAGCGGGTGGACCAGAAGGACCGGGGAGCTGTTTTTT,CSGWTRRTGELFF
NA,TRBJ2-3,NA,TRBV7-9,13,TGTGCCAGCAGCTTAGCAAGCACAGATACGCAGTATTTT,CASSLASTDTQYF
NA,TRBJ2-2,NA,TRBV7-9,15,TGTGCCAGCAGCTTAGTAAGCCAGAACACCGGGGAGCTGTTTTTT,CASSLVSQNTGELFF
NA,TRBJ1-6,few,TRBV5-6,14,TGTGCCAGCAGCTTATATGCCGAAAAGTCACCCCTCCACTTT,CASSLYAEKSPLHF
NA,TRBJ1-6,few,TRBV3-1,17,TGTGCCAGCAGCCAAGATCGGCTTGGCGGGAATAATTCACCCCTCCACTTT,CASSQDRLGGNNSPLHF
NA,TRBJ1-4,few,TRBV7-2,15,TGTGCCAGCAGCTTAGTTAGAGGGGTGGACGAAAAACTGTTTTTT,CASSLVRGVDEKLFF
NA,TRBJ2-1,few,TRBV29-1,10,TGCAGCGGTAAAAACAATGAGCAGTTCTTC,CSGKNNEQFF
TRBD2,TRBJ2-7,few,TRBV20-1,13,TGCAGTGTTCAGCGGGGGGCCTCCTACGAGCAGTACTTC,CSVQRGASYEQYF
TRBD2,TRBJ2-1,few,TRBV20-1,15,TGCAGTGCTAGAGTGCGGACTAGCGGGCACAATGAGCAGTTCTTC,CSARVRTSGHNEQFF
NA,TRBJ2-7,NA,TRBV20-1,15,TGCAGTGCCAAGGGGGGGGCTGCGGCGACCTACGAGCAGTACTTC,CSAKGGAAATYEQYF
NA,TRBJ2-5,NA,TRBV7-9,16,TGTGCCAGCAGCTTAGTAGAGGCGGGGTACCAAGAGACCCAGTACTTC,CASSLVEAGYQETQYF
NA,TRBJ2-2,NA,TRBV20-1,15,TGCAGTGCTAGAGATCGGGGCCTAGTTGCCGGGGAGCTGTTTTTT,CSARDRGLVAGELFF
TRBD1,TRBJ1-4,few,TRBV7-2,15,TGTGCCAGCAGCTTACGTGGGGGACAGAATGAAAAACTGTTTTTT,CASSLRGGQNEKLFF
NA,TRBJ2-1,few,TRBV11-2,16,TGTGCCAGCAGCTTATACAGGTCGGTGAGCAACAATGAGCAGTTCTTC,CASSLYRSVSNNEQFF
NA,TRBJ1-1,NA,TRBV20-1,12,TGCAGTGCTACAGACCTCCTCCCTGAAGCTTTCTTT,CSATDLLPEAFF